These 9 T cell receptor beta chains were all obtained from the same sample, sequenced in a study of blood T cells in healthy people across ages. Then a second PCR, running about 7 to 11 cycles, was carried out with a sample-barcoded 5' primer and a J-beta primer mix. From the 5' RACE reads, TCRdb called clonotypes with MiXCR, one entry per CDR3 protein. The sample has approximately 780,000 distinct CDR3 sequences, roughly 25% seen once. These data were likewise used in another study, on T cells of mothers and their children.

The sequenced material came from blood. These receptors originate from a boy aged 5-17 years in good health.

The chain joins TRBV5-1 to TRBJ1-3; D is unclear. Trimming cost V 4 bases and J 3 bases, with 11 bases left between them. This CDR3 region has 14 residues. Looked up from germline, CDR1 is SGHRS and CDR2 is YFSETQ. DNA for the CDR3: TGCGCCAGCAGCCCTGGGGAACTTGGAAACACCATATATTTT. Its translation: CASSPGELGNTIYF.

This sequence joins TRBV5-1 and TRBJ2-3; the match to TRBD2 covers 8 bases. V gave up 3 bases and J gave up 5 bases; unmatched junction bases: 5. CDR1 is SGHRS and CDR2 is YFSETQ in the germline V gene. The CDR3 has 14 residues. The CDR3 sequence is CASSSGGAVDTQYF. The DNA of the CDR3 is TGCGCCAGCAGCTCCGGGGGGGCCGTAGATACGCAGTATTTT.

As DNA, the CDR3 is TGTGCCAGCAGCTTAGAAACCGGGACAGGGCCCGGGGAGACCCAGTACTTC. Its translation is CASSLETGTGPGETQYF. The gene calls are TRBV7-6 and TRBJ2-5; 9 nucleotides line up with TRBD1. J gave up 5 bases and V 1 base, and 11 bases lay outside the gene matches. CDR1 SGHVS and CDR2 FNYEAQ come from the germline V gene. CDR3 length: 17 residues.

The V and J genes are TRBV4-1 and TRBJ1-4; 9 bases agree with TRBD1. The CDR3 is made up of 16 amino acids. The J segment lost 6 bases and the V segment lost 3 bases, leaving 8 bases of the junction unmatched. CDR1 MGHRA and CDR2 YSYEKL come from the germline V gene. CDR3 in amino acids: CASSHGPGQGDEKLFF. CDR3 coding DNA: TGCGCCAGCAGCCATGGCCCGGGACAGGGTGATGAAAAACTGTTTTTT.

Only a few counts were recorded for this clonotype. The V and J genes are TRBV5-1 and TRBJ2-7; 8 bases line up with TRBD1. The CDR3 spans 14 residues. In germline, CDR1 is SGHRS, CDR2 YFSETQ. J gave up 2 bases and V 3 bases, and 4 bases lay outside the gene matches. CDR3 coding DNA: TGCGCCAGCAGCTCGACAGGGGTGGCCTACGAGCAGTACTTC. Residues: CASSSTGVAYEQYF.

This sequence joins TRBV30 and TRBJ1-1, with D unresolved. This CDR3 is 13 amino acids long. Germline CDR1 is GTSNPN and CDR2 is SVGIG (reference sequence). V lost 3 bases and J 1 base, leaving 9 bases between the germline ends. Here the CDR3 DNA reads TGTGCCTGGAGGGGCCTAGGGAACACTGAAGCTTTCTTT. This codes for CAWRGLGNTEAFF.

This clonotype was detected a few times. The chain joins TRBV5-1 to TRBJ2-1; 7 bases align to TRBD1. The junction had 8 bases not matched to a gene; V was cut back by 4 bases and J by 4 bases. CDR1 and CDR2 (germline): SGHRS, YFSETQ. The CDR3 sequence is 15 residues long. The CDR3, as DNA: TGCGCCAGCAGCCCCGGGACAGCTCAATACAATGAGCAGTTCTTC. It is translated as CASSPGTAQYNEQFF. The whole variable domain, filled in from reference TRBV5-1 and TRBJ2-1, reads KAGVTQTPRYLIKTRGQQVTLSCSPISGHRSVSWYQQTPGQGLQFLFEYFSETQRNKGNFPGRFSGRQFSNSRSEMNVSTLELGDSALYLCASSPGTAQYNEQFFGPGTRLTVL.

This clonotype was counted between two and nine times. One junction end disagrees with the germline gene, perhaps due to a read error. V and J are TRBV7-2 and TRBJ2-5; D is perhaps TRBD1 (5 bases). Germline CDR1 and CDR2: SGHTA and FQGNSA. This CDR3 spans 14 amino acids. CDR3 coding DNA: TGTGCCAGCAGCTTAGGGGGCACAGAAGATACCCAGTACTTC. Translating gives CASSLGGTEDTQYF.

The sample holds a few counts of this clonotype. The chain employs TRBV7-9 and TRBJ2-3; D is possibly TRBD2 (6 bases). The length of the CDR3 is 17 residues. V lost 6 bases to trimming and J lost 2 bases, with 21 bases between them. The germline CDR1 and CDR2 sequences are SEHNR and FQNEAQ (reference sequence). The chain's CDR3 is CASSQERGKGVTDTQYF. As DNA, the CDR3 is TGTGCCAGCAGTCAAGAACGGGGGAAAGGGGTCACAGATACGCAGTATTTT.